This is a list of T cell receptor beta chains from one sample in a study of blood T cells in healthy people across ages. TCRdb reprocessed the 5' RACE reads with MiXCR, giving one entry per CDR3 protein. Altogether hundreds of thousands of distinct CDR3 sequences are present, roughly 21% being singletons, with the ten largest covering more than 3%. Material for sequencing was blood. All receptors come from a man between 65 and 85 years old in good health. CDR3s include the opening cysteine and the closing phenylalanine or tryptophan.

v_gene: TRBV27
j_gene: TRBJ2-3
CDR3aa: CASSPRTSGRTDTQYF

v_gene: TRBV29-1
j_gene: TRBJ2-3
CDR3aa: CSVNLLESPSTDTQYF

v_gene: TRBV30
j_gene: -
CDR3aa: CAWSVGEIETQYF

v_gene: TRBV6-1
j_gene: TRBJ2-5
CDR3aa: CASRLLGLEGETQYF

v_gene: TRBV9
j_gene: TRBJ2-7
CDR3aa: CASSRGVEQYF

v_gene: TRBV2
j_gene: -
CDR3aa: CASSYGTGSLYEQYF

v_gene: TRBV12-5
j_gene: TRBJ2-1
CDR3aa: CASGEGSGRDEQFF

v_gene: TRBV6-1
j_gene: TRBJ2-5
CDR3aa: CASSDGGSPTKETQYF

v_gene: TRBV5-1
j_gene: TRBJ2-2
CDR3aa: CASSKGDGDTGELFF

v_gene: TRBV13
j_gene: -
CDR3aa: CASSSPAGAKYNEQFF

v_gene: TRBV24-1
j_gene: -
CDR3aa: CTTSDSLTGGIQYF

v_gene: TRBV7-3
j_gene: TRBJ2-1
CDR3aa: CASSPQVTSDEQFF

v_gene: TRBV3-1
j_gene: TRBJ2-7
CDR3aa: CASSQDWRGPKSYEQYF

v_gene: TRBV7-2
j_gene: TRBJ2-7
CDR3aa: CASSLALISKNEQYF

v_gene: TRBV6-2/TRBV6-3
j_gene: TRBJ2-1
CDR3aa: CASSSRTGVGGMEQFF

v_gene: TRBV12-3/TRBV12-4
j_gene: TRBJ2-5
CDR3aa: CASSLTRLAGDEQYF

v_gene: TRBV27
j_gene: TRBJ1-6
CDR3aa: CASSLSVSSYNSPLHF

v_gene: TRBV6-5
j_gene: TRBJ2-5
CDR3aa: CASSLRTGGGFETQYF

v_gene: TRBV6-2/TRBV6-3
j_gene: TRBJ2-7
CDR3aa: CASSHSMRATFFDEQYF

v_gene: TRBV27
j_gene: TRBJ2-3
CDR3aa: CASSFRGRGGATDTQYF